This T cell receptor beta chain comes out of a study of CD4+ T cells in melanoma. Assay: immunoSEQ multiplex PCR; the TCRdb copy retains only in-frame clones and omits some. The profile shows approximately 16,000 clones, approximately 62% of them singletons. This clone was detected only a few times. What it binds is unknown. Points from the study as a whole: Diverse differentiation states were reported for melanoma neoantigen-specific CD4+ T cells.

V was clipped by 2 bases and J by 4 bases, with 12 bases between them. The germline gives CDR1 SNHLY, CDR2 FYNNEI. The CDR3 contains 15 residues. The chain has TRBV2 and TRBJ1-5; the D gene is possibly TRBD1 (6 bases). The specimen sequenced was cells from a culture (not recorded whether cultured in vitro). The clonotype was recovered from a human donor with melanoma. The CDR3 coding sequence is TGTGCCAGCAGTGAATGGGACACCCCAAATCAGCCCCAGCATTTT. It codes for CASSEWDTPNQPQHF.